This T cell receptor (beta chain) was found in a study of cytomegalovirus exposure and HLA in healthy donors. Study in general: A subsequent analysis reported that the 95 to 150 validation repertoires were produced on the same platform that had also been used for the 666 first-cohort repertoires.

A word on this clone: Its antigen is not known.

The junction had 13 bases not matched to a gene; V was cut back by 5 bases and J by 3 bases. This CDR3 region has 18 residues. Germline V gene lookup returns CDR1 SGHRS and CDR2 YFSETQ. Overall study findings and caveats: As was reported, the classifier diagnosed cytomegalovirus status with high specificity and sensitivity. Cytomegalovirus-associated status was assigned to about 180 TCR beta chains.

Clones were read by immunoSEQ multiplex PCR, and TCRdb kept only the in-frame ones, dropping some. The profile covers about 74,000 clones, with 90% to 95% appearing a single time and under 2% taken by the ten largest. The TCR sequence derives from a young man in good health and CMV-seropositive. The sequenced material came from PBMCs. This chain connects TRBV5-1 to TRBJ2-1; 11 bases map to TRBD2. The CDR3 sequence: CASSRVTSGRENYNEQFF. The DNA of the CDR3 is TGCGCCAGCAGTAGGGTAACTAGCGGGAGAGAAAACTACAATGAGCAGTTCTTC. Full variable domain (missing parts from reference TRBV5-1 and TRBJ2-1): KAGVTQTPRYLIKTRGQQVTLSCSPISGHRSVSWYQQTPGQGLQFLFEYFSETQRNKGNFPGRFSGRQFSNSRSEMNVSTLELGDSALYLCASSRVTSGRENYNEQFFGPGTRLTVL.